These T cell receptor beta chains were read from a single sample in a study of human T cells and chemical hapten exposure. TCRdb reprocessed the RACE reads with MiXCR, giving one entry per CDR3 protein. The sample includes some 200,000 distinct CDR3 sequences, 20% to 25% of them seen just once. The material was whole blood, obtained in connection with sensitization to the hapten diphenylcyclopropenone (DPC). These receptors originate from a woman between 50 and 59 years old with alopecia areata. Some clones in this sample may be carry-over from other donors' samples. Each CDR3 is given without its conserved first and last residue. Each record gives: CDR3 protein, V gene, D gene, J gene, clone size. D genes are given only for firm matches. Size tells how often a clone was seen (once, few, many) or the class of an expanded clone, and some rows leave it out.

CDR3: ATSTGTSGKETQY
V: TRBV15
D: TRBD2
J: TRBJ2-5
size: few

CDR3: SARRTGIVYGYT
V: TRBV20-1
D: TRBD1
J: TRBJ1-2
size: .

CDR3: SAGQGAQPQH
V: TRBV20-1
D: TRBD1
J: TRBJ1-5
size: .

CDR3: SAEKLAGGYNEQF
V: TRBV20-1
D: TRBD2
J: TRBJ2-1
size: few

CDR3: ASSVGHTTDTQY
V: TRBV9
D: .
J: TRBJ2-3
size: .

CDR3: ASSRLDRGYGYT
V: TRBV5-1
D: TRBD1
J: TRBJ1-2
size: .

CDR3: ASTTYNEQF
V: TRBV2
D: .
J: TRBJ2-1
size: few

CDR3: ASSPRDRGHGYT
V: TRBV21-1
D: .
J: TRBJ1-2
size: few

CDR3: ASSLSTGSDTIY
V: TRBV7-9
D: .
J: TRBJ1-3
size: .

CDR3: SARGSAIQETQY
V: TRBV20-1
D: .
J: TRBJ2-5
size: .

CDR3: ASSLRGKTEAF
V: TRBV12-3/TRBV12-4
D: .
J: TRBJ1-1
size: few

CDR3: ASSLKPQGAYEQY
V: TRBV5-1
D: TRBD1
J: TRBJ2-7
size: few

CDR3: SAERSGLSTYNEQF
V: TRBV20-1
D: .
J: TRBJ2-1
size: .

CDR3: SAGQGGDQPQH
V: TRBV20-1
D: .
J: TRBJ1-5
size: .

CDR3: SAGGDPYNEQF
V: TRBV20-1
D: .
J: TRBJ2-1
size: .

CDR3: SASRGPTEAF
V: TRBV20-1
D: .
J: TRBJ1-1
size: few